This TCR beta chain was captured by sequencing in a study of graft-versus-host responses after intestinal transplantation. Study-wide background: Induction using anti-thymocyte globulin, followed by tacrolimus and steroids for roughly 3 years, was given to all recipients.

The table came from immunoSEQ multiplex PCR; TCRdb's copy has only in-frame clones and leaves some out. The sample consists of about 88,000 clones, about 91% of them appearing once. CDR1 and CDR2 from the germline V gene are SGHRS and YFSETQ. V was clipped by 4 bases and J by 10 bases; unmatched bases: 14. The CDR3 spans 15 residues. Notes on this clone: Antigen: not known.

The chain has TRBV5-1 and TRBJ2-1, with 7 bases matching TRBD1. This specimen consisted of unstimulated CD4+ T cells sorted from spleen or lymph node cells, obtained before transplant. The clonotype was recovered from a human donor who was the organ donor for an intestinal transplant. As DNA, the CDR3 is TGCGCCAGCAGCCCCCAGGGGGTCGAATCTGGAGAGCAGTTCTTC. Amino acids: CASSPQGVESGEQFF.